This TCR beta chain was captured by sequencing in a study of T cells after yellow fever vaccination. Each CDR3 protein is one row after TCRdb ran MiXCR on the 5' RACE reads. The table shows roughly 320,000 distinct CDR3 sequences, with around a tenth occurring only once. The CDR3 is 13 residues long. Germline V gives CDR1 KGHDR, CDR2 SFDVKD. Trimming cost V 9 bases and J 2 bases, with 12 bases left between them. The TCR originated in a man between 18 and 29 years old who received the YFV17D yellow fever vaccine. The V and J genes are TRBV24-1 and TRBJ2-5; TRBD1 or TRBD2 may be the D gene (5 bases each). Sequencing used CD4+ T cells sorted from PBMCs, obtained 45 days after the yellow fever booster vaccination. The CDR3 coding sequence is TGTGCCACCGGGACGGTCTCTCAAGAGACCCAGTACTTC. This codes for CATGTVSQETQYF.